Below, one T cell receptor (beta chain) is given with its context. Antigen: not known. Without the conserved terminal phenylalanine or tryptophan, this CDR3 likely stems from a read error. The data are from a study of cytomegalovirus exposure and HLA in healthy donors. Study conclusions and caveats: Follow-up analysis found HLA locus-dependent TCR association rates, highest for DRB1 and lowest for HLA-C.

Trimming removed 4 bases from V and 7 bases from J; junction bases left unmatched: 15. This CDR3 comprises 16 residues. The germline CDR1 and CDR2 sequences are SGHRS and YFSETQ. The PCR used 60 Vbeta and 13 Jbeta primers. TCRdb's table, derived via immunoSEQ multiplex PCR, lists solely in-frame clones and lacks some. The profile shows some 120,000 clones, approximately 80% of them singletons. The chain uses TRBV5-1 and TRBJ1-2; 8 nucleotides line up with TRBD1. Sequenced input: PBMCs. The receptor was isolated from a young man in good health and CMV-seronegative. In DNA form, the CDR3 reads TGCGCCAGCAGCCTCAGTCCCCTGACAGGGACAGGTGGCTACACCCTC. Protein sequence: CASSLSPLTGTGGYTL.